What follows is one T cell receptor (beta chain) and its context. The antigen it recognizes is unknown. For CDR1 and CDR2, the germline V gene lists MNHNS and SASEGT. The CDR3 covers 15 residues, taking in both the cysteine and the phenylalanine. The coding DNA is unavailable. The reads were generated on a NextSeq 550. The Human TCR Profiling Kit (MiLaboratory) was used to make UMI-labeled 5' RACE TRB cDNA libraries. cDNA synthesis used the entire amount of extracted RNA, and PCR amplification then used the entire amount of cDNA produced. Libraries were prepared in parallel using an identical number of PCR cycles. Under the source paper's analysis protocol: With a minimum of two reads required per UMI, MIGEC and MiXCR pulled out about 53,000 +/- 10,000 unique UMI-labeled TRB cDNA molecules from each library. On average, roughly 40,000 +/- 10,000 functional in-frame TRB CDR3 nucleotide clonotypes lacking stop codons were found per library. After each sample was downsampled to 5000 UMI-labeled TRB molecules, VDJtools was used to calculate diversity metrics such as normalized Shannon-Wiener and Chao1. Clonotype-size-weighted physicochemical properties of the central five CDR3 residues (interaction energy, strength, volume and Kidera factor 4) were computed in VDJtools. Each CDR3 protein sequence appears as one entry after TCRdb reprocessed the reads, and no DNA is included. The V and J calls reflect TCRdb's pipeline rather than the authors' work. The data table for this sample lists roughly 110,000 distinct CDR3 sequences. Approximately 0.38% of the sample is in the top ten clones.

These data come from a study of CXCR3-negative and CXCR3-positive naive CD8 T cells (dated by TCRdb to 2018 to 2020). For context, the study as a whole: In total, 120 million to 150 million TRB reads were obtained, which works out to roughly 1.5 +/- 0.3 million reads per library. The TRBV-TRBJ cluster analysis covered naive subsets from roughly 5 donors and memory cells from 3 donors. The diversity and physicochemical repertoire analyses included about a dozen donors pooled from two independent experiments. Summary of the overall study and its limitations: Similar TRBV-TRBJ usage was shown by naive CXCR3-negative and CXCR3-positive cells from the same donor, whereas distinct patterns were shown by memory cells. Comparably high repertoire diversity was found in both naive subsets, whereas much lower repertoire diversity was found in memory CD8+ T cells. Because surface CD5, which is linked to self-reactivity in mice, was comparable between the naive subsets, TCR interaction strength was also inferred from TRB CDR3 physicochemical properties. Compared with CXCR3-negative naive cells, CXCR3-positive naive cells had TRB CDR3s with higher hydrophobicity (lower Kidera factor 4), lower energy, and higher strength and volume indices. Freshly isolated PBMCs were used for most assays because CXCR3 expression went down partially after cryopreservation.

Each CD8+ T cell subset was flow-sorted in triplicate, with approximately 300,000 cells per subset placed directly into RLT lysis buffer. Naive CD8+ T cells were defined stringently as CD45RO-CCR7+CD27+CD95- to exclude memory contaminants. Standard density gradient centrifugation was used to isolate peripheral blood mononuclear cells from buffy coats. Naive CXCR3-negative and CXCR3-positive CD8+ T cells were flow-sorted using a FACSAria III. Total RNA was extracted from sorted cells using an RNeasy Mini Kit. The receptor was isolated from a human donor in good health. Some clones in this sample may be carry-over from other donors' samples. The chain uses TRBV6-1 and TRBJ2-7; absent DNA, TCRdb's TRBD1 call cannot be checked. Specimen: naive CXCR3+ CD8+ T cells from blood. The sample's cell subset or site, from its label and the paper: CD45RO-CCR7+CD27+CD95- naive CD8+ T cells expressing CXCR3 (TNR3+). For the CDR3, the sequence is CASSEGGAGPYEQYF.